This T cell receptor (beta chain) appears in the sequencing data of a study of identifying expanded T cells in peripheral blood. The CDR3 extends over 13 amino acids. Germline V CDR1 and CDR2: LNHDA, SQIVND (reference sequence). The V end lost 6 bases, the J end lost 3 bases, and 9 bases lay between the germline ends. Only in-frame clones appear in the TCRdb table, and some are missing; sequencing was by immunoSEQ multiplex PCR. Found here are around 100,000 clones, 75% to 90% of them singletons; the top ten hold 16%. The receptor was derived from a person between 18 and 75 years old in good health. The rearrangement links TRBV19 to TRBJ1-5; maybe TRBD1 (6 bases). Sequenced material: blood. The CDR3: CASRDSHNQPQHF. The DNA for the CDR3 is TGTGCCAGTAGGGACAGTCACAATCAGCCCCAGCATTTT.